These 21 T cell receptor beta chains share one sample of origin, sequenced in a study of siplizumab effects on memory and regulatory T cells. Assay: immunoSEQ multiplex PCR; the TCRdb copy retains only in-frame clones and omits some. The data show about 69,000 clones, over 70% seen once. The specimen was Tregs sorted from blood. These TCRs come from a human donor in good health.

The chain combines TRBV6-6 with TRBJ2-2; 7 positions agree with TRBD2. The CDR3 sequence is 16 residues long. The V segment lost 0 bases and the J segment 7 bases; nucleotides outside the gene matches: 8. Germline V gene data show CDR1 as MNHNY and CDR2 as SVGAGI (reference sequence). The CDR3 sequence is CASSYSAGEDIGELFF. The CDR3 DNA is TGTGCCAGCAGTTACTCTGCGGGAGAAGATATCGGGGAGCTGTTTTTT.

Note on this clone: Other DNA sequences in this sample translate to the same CDR3. The rearrangement links TRBV15 to TRBJ2-2; D not certain. The CDR3 loop spans 13 amino acids. The V gene lost 1 base and the J gene lost 5 bases, with 5 bases spanning the gap. The germline gives CDR1 LNHNV, CDR2 YYDKDF (reference sequence). CDR3 residues: CATSRGTTGELFF. The CDR3 DNA is TGTGCCACCAGCAGAGGGACGACCGGGGAGCTGTTTTTT.

V and J are TRBV6-1 and TRBJ2-7; 9 bases map to TRBD2. V shed 6 bases and J 6 bases; nucleotides not matched to a gene: 3. CDR1 and CDR2 from the germline V gene are MNHNS and SASEGT. The CDR3 sequence is 12 residues long. The CDR3 DNA follows: TGTGCCAGCAGGACTAGCGGCCTCGAGCAGTACTTC. It specifies CASRTSGLEQYF.

The chain is built from TRBV19 and TRBJ2-5; D uncertain. The CDR3 sequence is 13 residues long. From germline, CDR1 is LNHDA and CDR2 SQIVND (reference sequence). Trimming left V 7 bases short and J 5 bases short, with 14 bases between. CDR3: CASTSLAGETQYF. CDR3 DNA: TGTGCCAGTACCTCCCTCGCCGGGGAGACCCAGTACTTC.

The V and J genes are TRBV28 and TRBJ2-1; 9 bases match TRBD2. CDR1 and CDR2 from the germline V gene are MDHEN and SYDVKM. CDR3 length equals 16 residues. With V trimmed by 6 bases and J by 6 bases, 12 bases remained unmatched. The CDR3 coding sequence is TGTGCCAGCAGCCGAACTGGGCGGGGGGGACTCAATGAGCAGTTCTTC. Protein sequence: CASSRTGRGGLNEQFF.

The chain couples TRBV30 to TRBJ2-7; TRBD1 matches at 9 bases. This CDR3 has 14 amino acids. Germline V gene data show CDR1 as GTSNPN and CDR2 as SVGIG (reference sequence). V shed 8 bases, J shed 6 bases, and the junction held 14 bases outside the gene matches. DNA for the CDR3: TGTGCCCGCAGCCGACAGGGGGTGGGCGGCGAGCAGTACTTC. Translation: CARSRQGVGGEQYF. Combining the CDR3 with reference TRBV30 and TRBJ2-7 gives the whole variable domain SQTIHQWPATLVQPVGSPLSLECTVEGTSNPNLYWYRQAAGRGLQLLFYSVGIGQISSEVPQNLSASRPQDRQFILSSKKLLLSDSGFYLCARSRQGVGGEQYFGPGTRLTVT.

The chain is built from TRBV2 and TRBJ1-1, with D tentatively TRBD1 (6 bases). With 6 bases removed from V and 10 bases from J, the gap between germline ends came to 15 bases. The germline gives CDR1 SNHLY, CDR2 FYNNEI. CDR3 length: 12 amino acids. CDR3 nucleotide sequence: TGTGCCAGCAGCTGGACAGTGCCCCTAGCTTTCTTT. It yields the protein CASSWTVPLAFF.

The CDR3 is CASSPLPAGSTDTQYF. In DNA form, the CDR3 reads TGTGCCAGCAGCCCCCTTCCCGCGGGCAGCACAGATACGCAGTATTTT. This chain links TRBV21-1 with TRBJ2-3; the table's D call TRBD2 went unverified against the DNA. TRBV21-1 represents a pseudogene. The CDR3 contains 16 residues.

Here the CDR3 reads CASSPGGTGIYGYTF. The CDR3 nucleotides read TGTGCCAGCAGCCCGGGAGGGACCGGGATATATGGCTACACCTTC. The chain combines TRBV9 with TRBJ1-2; TRBD1 is a possible D gene (5 bases). Looked up from germline, CDR1 is SGDLS and CDR2 is YYNGEE. The V and J ends lost 4 bases and 5 bases respectively, with 18 bases between them. The CDR3 has 15 amino acids.

This clone is labeled medium-sized (0.01 to 0.1%). The chain recombines TRBV4-1 with TRBJ2-7, with D perhaps matching TRBD1 (5 bases). Germline loops: CDR1 MGHRA, CDR2 YSYEKL. The CDR3 is 18 residues long. V shed 0 bases and J shed 3 bases, with 21 bases lying between them. In nucleotides, the CDR3 is TGCGCCAGCAGCCAAGATTCGAAGGACACCCGGTTCCTCTACGAGCAGTACTTC. It specifies CASSQDSKDTRFLYEQYF.

The chain uses TRBV5-1 and TRBJ1-1, with D unclear. Per the germline V gene, CDR1 is SGHRS and CDR2 is YFSETQ. The CDR3 loop spans 15 amino acids. V gave up 2 bases and J gave up 1 base, with 12 bases separating them. CDR3 amino acids: CASSFVPGKNTEAFF. DNA for the CDR3: TGCGCCAGCAGCTTTGTTCCGGGGAAGAACACTGAAGCTTTCTTT. The complete variable domain, with remaining parts taken from reference TRBV5-1 and TRBJ1-1, reads KAGVTQTPRYLIKTRGQQVTLSCSPISGHRSVSWYQQTPGQGLQFLFEYFSETQRNKGNFPGRFSGRQFSNSRSEMNVSTLELGDSALYLCASSFVPGKNTEAFFGQGTRLTVV.

Comment on this clone: Its ends do not fully match the called genes, so a read error is possible. This rearrangement joins TRBV7-7 to TRBJ2-1, with 12 nucleotides matching TRBD2. From germline, CDR1 is SSHAT and CDR2 FNYEAQ (reference sequence). The CDR3 spans 16 residues. The CDR3 protein is CASSPSSGRAVNEQFF. CDR3 bases: TGTGCTAGCAGCCCCTCTAGCGGGAGGGCCGTCAATGAGCAGTTCTTC.

CDR3 amino acids: CASSTSTDRAGNTIYF. CDR3 sequence (DNA): TGCGCCAGCAGCACCTCTACAGACAGGGCTGGAAACACCATATATTTT. The gene calls are TRBV5-1 and TRBJ1-3; TRBD1 aligns across 7 bases. CDR1 SGHRS and CDR2 YFSETQ come from the germline V gene. This CDR3 has 16 amino acids. V gave up 4 bases and J gave up 2 bases; unmatched junction bases: 9.

The gene calls are TRBV19 and TRBJ2-3; weak D call: TRBD2 (7 bases). V was pared by 9 bases and J by 5 bases, with 18 bases between. Germline assignment: CDR1 LNHDA and CDR2 SQIVND (reference sequence). The CDR3 is made up of 14 amino acids. The CDR3 loop is CASRPGGSRDTQYF. The CDR3 coding sequence is TGTGCCAGCCGCCCGGGGGGCTCGAGAGATACGCAGTATTTT.

V usage is TRBV28 and J usage is TRBJ2-4, with D possibly called TRBD1 or TRBD2 (5 bases each). Germline V gene sequence: CDR1 MDHEN, CDR2 SYDVKM. Trimming cost V 6 bases and J 6 bases, with 18 bases left between them. This CDR3 has 15 residues. CDR3 DNA sequence: TGTGCCAGCAGGGGGGACGGGCGGTTTCTAAACATTCAGTACTTC. Protein: CASRGDGRFLNIQYF.

This clone was observed once. The chain employs TRBV28 and TRBJ2-2; 12 nucleotides agree with TRBD2. Germline trimming cut 7 bases from V and 3 bases from J; bases unmatched to any gene: 6. This CDR3 comprises 16 residues. Germline values: CDR1 MDHEN, CDR2 SYDVKM. CDR3 in DNA: TGTGCCAGCAACCTAGCGGGAGGGCCCGACACCGGGGAGCTGTTTTTT. This sequence encodes CASNLAGGPDTGELFF.

The CDR3 nucleotides read TGTGCCAGCAGCCCGGACCAGGGGAAATACAATGAGCAGTTCTTC. Translation: CASSPDQGKYNEQFF. The J gene is TRBJ2-1, the V gene TRBV7-2, with D possibly being TRBD1 (6 bases). CDR3 size: 15 residues. V was shortened by 5 bases and J by 4 bases, with 15 bases between the two germline ends. Per germline, CDR1 SGHTA and CDR2 FQGNSA.

V is TRBV6-1 and J is TRBJ2-7; D uncertain. The CDR3 is 12 amino acids. V was pared by 8 bases and J by 1 base, with 9 bases between. Germline lookup yields CDR1 MNHNS and CDR2 SASEGT. As DNA, the CDR3 is TGTGCCAGCTGTTCGAAGTCCTACGAGCAGTACTTC. It encodes CASCSKSYEQYF.

The chain links TRBV6-5 to TRBJ2-1, with 9 bases aligning to TRBD2. The V gene's germline CDR1 is MNHEY and CDR2 SVGAGI. J lost 9 bases, V lost 1 base, and 10 bases had no gene match. The CDR3 runs to 16 residues. CDR3 protein: CASSYLLAGGNGEQFF. CDR3 DNA: TGTGCCAGCAGTTACTTACTAGCGGGTGGTAACGGTGAGCAGTTCTTC.

This clone has a single count. This sequence joins TRBV5-1 and TRBJ2-7, with 7 bases lining up with TRBD2. Germline assignment: CDR1 SGHRS and CDR2 YFSETQ. The V and J ends lost 2 bases and 2 bases, in that order; junction bases with no gene match: 4. CDR3 length: 14 residues. The CDR3 here is CASSLAGLTYEQYF. The CDR3, as DNA: TGCGCCAGCAGCTTAGCGGGATTAACCTACGAGCAGTACTTC.

This clone was seen just once. The chain uses TRBV6-5 and TRBJ2-7; 8 bases match TRBD2. Germline CDR1 is MNHEY and CDR2 is SVGAGI. The CDR3 is 15 amino acids. J was trimmed by 0 bases and V by 7 bases; bases with no gene match: 8. The DNA of the CDR3 is TGTGCCAGCAACCCCAGCGGGGGTAGCTCCTACGAGCAGTACTTC. It is translated as CASNPSGGSSYEQYF.